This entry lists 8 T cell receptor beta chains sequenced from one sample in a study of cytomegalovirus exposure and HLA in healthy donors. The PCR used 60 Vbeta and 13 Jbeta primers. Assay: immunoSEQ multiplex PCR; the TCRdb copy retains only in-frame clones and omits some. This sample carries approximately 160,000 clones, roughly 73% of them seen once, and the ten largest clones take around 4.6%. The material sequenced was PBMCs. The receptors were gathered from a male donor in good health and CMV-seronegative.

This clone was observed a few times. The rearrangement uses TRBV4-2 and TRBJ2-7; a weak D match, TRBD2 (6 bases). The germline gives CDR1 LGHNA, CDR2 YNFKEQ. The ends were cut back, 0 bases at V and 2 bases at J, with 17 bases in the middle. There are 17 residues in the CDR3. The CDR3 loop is CASSQEGGRGGAYEQYF. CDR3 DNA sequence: TGTGCCAGCAGCCAAGAGGGGGGACGGGGCGGGGCCTACGAGCAGTACTTC.

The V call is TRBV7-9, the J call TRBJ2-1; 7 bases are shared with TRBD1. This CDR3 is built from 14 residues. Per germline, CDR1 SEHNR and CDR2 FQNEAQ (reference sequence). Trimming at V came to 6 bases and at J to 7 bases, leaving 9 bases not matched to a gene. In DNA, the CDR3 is TGTGCCAGCAGTAGGGGACAGCCCCAGAATGAGCAGTTCTTC. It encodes CASSRGQPQNEQFF.

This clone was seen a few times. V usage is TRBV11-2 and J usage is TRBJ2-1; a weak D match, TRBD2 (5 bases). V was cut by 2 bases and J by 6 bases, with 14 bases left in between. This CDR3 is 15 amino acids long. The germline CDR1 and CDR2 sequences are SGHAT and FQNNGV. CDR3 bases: TGTGCCAGCAGCTTATCGTCCGGGGAGTTCAATGAGCAGTTCTTC. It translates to CASSLSSGEFNEQFF. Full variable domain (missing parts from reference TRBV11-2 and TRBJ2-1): EAGVAQSPRYKIIEKRQSVAFWCNPISGHATLYWYQQILGQGPKLLIQFQNNGVVDDSQLPKDRFSAERLKGVDSTLKIQPAKLEDSAVYLCASSLSSGEFNEQFFGPGTRLTVL.

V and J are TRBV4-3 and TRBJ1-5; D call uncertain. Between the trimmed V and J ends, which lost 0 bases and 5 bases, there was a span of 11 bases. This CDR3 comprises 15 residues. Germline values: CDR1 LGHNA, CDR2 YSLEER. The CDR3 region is CASSQDEGSYQPQHF. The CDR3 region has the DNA TGCGCCAGCAGCCAAGACGAGGGATCTTATCAGCCCCAGCATTTT.

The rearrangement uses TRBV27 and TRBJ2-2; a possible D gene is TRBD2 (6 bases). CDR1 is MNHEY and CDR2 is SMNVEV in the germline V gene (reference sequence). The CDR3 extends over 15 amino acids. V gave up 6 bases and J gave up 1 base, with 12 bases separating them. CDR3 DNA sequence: TGTGCCAGCAGGGGGGACTTAAAGAACACCGGGGAGCTGTTTTTT. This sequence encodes CASRGDLKNTGELFF.

CDR3 residues: CASKGRLTDTQYF. CDR3 nucleotides: TGTGCCAGCAAAGGTCGACTCACAGATACGCAGTATTTT. The V call is TRBV2, the J call TRBJ2-3; D uncertain. The germline V and J ends were trimmed by 7 bases and 2 bases, with 10 bases remaining between them. CDR3 length: 13 amino acids. Germline lookup yields CDR1 SNHLY and CDR2 FYNNEI.

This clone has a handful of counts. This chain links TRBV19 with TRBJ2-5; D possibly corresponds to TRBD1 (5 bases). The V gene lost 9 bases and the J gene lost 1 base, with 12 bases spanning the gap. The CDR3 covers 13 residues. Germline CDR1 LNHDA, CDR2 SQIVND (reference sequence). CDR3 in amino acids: CASKEQGQETQYF. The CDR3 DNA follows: TGTGCCAGCAAGGAGCAGGGCCAAGAGACCCAGTACTTC. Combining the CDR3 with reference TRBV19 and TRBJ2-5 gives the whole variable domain DGGITQSPKYLFRKEGQNVTLSCEQNLNHDAMYWYRQDPGQGLRLIYYSQIVNDFQKGDIAEGYSVSREKKESFPLTVTSAQKNPTAFYLCASKEQGQETQYFGPGTRLLVL.

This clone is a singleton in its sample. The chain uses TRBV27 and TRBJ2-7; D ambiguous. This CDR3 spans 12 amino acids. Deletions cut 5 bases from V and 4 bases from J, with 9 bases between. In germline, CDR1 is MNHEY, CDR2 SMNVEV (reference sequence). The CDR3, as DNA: TGTGCCAGCAGTCAGACTGGATACGAGCAGTACTTC. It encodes CASSQTGYEQYF.